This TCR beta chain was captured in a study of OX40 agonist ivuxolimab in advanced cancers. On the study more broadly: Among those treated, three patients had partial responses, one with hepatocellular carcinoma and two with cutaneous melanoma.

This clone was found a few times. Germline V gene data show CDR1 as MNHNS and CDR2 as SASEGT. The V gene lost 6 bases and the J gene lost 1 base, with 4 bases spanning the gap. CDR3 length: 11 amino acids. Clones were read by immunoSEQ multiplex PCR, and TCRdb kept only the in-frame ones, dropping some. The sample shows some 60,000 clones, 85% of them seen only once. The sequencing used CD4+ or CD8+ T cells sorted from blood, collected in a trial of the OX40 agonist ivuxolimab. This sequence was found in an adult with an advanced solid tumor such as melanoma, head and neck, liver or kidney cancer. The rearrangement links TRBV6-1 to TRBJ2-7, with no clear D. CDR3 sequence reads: CASRDSYEQYF. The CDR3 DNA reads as TGTGCCAGCAGGGATTCCTACGAGCAGTACTTC.